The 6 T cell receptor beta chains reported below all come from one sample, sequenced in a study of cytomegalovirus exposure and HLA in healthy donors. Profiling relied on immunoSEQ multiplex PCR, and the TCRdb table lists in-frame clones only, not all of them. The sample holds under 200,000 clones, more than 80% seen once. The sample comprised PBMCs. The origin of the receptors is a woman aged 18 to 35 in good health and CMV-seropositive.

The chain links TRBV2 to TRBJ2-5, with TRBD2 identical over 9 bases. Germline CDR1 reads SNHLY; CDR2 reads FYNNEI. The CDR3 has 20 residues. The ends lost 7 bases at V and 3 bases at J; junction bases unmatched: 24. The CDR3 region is CASKMSGTSLILGPKETQYF. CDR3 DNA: TGTGCCAGCAAGATGTCCGGGACTAGCTTGATTCTTGGGCCAAAAGAGACCCAGTACTTC.

CDR3 protein: CASSEGARDYGYTF. The CDR3 region has the DNA TGCGCCAGCAGCGAGGGGGCTCGGGACTATGGCTACACCTTC. This rearrangement joins TRBV5-1 to TRBJ1-2; 7 positions agree with TRBD1. The germline CDR1 and CDR2 sequences are SGHRS and YFSETQ. V dropped 4 bases and J dropped 3; count of bases not matched to a gene: 6. The CDR3 consists of 14 residues. The full variable domain, completed using reference TRBV5-1 and TRBJ1-2, is KAGVTQTPRYLIKTRGQQVTLSCSPISGHRSVSWYQQTPGQGLQFLFEYFSETQRNKGNFPGRFSGRQFSNSRSEMNVSTLELGDSALYLCASSEGARDYGYTFGSGTRLTVV.

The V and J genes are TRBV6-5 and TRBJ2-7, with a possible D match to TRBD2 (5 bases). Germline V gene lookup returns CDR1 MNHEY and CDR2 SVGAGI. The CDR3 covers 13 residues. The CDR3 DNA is TGTGTAAGTCGGCCCACTAGTTCCTACGAGCAGTACTTC. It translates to CVSRPTSSYEQYF.

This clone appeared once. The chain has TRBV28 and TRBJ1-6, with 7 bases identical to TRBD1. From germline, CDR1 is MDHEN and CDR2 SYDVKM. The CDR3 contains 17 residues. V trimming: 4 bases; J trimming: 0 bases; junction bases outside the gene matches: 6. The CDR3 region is CASSSDRSSSYNSPLHF. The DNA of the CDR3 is TGTGCCAGCAGTTCGGACAGGTCGAGCTCCTATAATTCACCCCTCCACTTT.

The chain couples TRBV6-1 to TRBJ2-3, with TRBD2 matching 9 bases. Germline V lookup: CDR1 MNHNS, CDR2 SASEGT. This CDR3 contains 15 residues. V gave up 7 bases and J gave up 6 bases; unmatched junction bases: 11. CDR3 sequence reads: CASTPRAGGPDTQYF. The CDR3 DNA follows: TGTGCCAGCACCCCCCGAGCGGGAGGCCCTGATACGCAGTATTTT.

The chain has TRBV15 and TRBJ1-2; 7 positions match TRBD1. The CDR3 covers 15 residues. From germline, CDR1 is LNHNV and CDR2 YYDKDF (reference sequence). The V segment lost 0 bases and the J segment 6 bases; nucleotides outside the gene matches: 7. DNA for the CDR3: TGTGCCACCAGCAGAGATTCTAAAGGGGGCGATGGCTACACCTTC. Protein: CATSRDSKGGDGYTF.